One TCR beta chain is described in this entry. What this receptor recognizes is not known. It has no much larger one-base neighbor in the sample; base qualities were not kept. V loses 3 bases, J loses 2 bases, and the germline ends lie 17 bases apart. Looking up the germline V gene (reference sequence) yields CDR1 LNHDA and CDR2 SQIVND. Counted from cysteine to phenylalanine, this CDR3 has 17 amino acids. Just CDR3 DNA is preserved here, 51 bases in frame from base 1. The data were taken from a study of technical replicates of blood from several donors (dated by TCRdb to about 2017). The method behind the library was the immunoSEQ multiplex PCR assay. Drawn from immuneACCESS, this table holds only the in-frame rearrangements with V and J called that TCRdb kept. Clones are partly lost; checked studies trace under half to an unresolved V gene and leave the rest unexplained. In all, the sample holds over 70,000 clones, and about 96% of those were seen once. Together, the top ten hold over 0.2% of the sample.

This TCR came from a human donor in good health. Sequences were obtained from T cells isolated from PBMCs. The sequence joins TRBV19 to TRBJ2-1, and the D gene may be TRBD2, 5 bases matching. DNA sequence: TGTGCCAGTAGTATGATCATCGTTGCGACTACCTACAATGAGCAGTTCTTC. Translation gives CASSMIIVATTYNEQFF. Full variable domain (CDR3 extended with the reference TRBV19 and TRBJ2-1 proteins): DGGITQSPKYLFRKEGQNVTLSCEQNLNHDAMYWYRQDPGQGLRLIYYSQIVNDFQKGDIAEGYSVSREKKESFPLTVTSAQKNPTAFYLCASSMIIVATTYNEQFFGPGTRLTVL.